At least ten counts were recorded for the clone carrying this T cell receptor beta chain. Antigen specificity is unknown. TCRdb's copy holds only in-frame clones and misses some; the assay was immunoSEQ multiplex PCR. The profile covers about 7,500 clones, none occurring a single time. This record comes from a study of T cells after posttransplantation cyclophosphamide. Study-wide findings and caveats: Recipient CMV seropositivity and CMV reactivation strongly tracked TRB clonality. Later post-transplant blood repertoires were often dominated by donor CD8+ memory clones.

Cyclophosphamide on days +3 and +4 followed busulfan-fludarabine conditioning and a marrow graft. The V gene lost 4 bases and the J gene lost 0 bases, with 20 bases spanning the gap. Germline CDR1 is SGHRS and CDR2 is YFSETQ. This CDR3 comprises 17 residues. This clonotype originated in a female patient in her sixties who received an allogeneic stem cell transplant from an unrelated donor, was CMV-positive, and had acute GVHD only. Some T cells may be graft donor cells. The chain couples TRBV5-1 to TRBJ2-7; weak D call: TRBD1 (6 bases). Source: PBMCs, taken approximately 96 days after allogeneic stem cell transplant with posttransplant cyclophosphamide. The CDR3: CASSPQGPGLPSYEQYF. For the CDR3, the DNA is TGCGCCAGCAGCCCCCAGGGGCCGGGGCTACCCTCCTACGAGCAGTACTTC.